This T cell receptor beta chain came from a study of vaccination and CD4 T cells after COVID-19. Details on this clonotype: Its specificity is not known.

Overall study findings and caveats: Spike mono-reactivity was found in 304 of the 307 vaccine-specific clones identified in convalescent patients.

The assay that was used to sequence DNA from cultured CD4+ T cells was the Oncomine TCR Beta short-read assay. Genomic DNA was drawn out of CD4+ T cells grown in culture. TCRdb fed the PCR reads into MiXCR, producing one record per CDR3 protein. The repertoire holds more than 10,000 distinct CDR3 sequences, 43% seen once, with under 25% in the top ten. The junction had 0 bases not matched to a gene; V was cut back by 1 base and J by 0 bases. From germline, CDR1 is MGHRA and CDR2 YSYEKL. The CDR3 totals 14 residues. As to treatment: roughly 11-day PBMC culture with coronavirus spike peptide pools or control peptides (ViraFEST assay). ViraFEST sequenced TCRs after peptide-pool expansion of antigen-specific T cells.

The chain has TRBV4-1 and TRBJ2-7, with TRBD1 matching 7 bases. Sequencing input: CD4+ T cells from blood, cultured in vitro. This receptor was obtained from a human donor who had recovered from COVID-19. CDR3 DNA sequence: TGCGCCAGCAGCCAAGGGGACAGCTCCTACGAGCAGTACTTC. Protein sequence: CASSQGDSSYEQYF.